The T cell receptor beta chain described here comes from a study of regulatory T cells in long-lasting Graves disease (dated by TCRdb to 2020 to 2023). Regarding the research as a whole: Persistent Graves' disease was defined as persistently positive TSH receptor autoantibodies together with antithyroid drug treatment for over 5 years. Peripheral blood TCR sequencing and RNA sequencing compared persistent Graves' disease patients with newly diagnosed Graves' disease patients. The study was conducted in China and was registered as a clinical trial. A total of 33 samples were covered by TCR sequencing, comprising some 13 persistent and around 20 newly diagnosed Graves' disease patients. Persistent Graves' disease patients in the clinical cohort had taken antithyroid drugs for about 9.7 years on average. Broader findings and caveats from the paper: A larger number of public clonotypes was shared among persistent patients (about 2,700) than among newly diagnosed patients (approximately 1,000). The authors acknowledged the small sample size as a limitation that may reduce accuracy. Only peripheral blood was studied, because thyroid tissue, the primary lesion, was inaccessible. Sequencing and analysis were limited to the TCR beta chain. Lower TCR Shannon entropy and fewer highly expanded clones were observed in persistent Graves' disease patients than in newly diagnosed patients, which suggested clonal expansion.

This clonotype was counted a few times. The antigen this receptor binds is unknown. No clone much larger than this one lies a single base away; base qualities are absent. According to the study, the label for this sample's time point signals: persistent/refractory GD, antithyroid drugs over 5 years with positive TRAb. For both TCR sequencing and RNA sequencing, RNA was extracted from PBMCs in TRIzol. Graves' disease was diagnosed according to American Thyroid Association guidelines. Patients for the study were recruited at an endocrinology department in Xi'an, China. Each patient gave about 9.1 milliliters of peripheral blood, collected in an EDTA anticoagulant tube. PBMCs were isolated by Ficoll Paque Plus density gradient separation without further T cell sorting. RNA quality was checked with an Agilent 2100 Bioanalyzer and agarose gel, and concentration with a NanoDrop 2000. Libraries were made using multiplex PCR. The sequencing machine was an Illumina HiSeq 4000. To build TCR beta libraries, CDR3 regions were amplified by Arm-PCR using iRepertoire HTBI primers. Gel purification was performed on PCR products prior to sequencing. In the paper's pipeline: A total of roughly 58 TRBV and 14 TRBJ segments were identified across samples and were used for gene usage analysis of CDR3 amino acid clonotypes. COPE and FqMerger were used to merge the filtered high-quality paired reads into contigs. Contigs were aligned with BLAST to IMGT TRBV, TRBD and TRBJ reference genes, and CDR3 was defined per IMGT. Any clonotype with a frequency above 0.1% was counted as a highly expanded clone. Shannon entropy was used to measure repertoire diversity, and the Gini coefficient was used to measure V-J evenness. Public clonotypes were defined as clonotypes shared by more than one individual. The raw public reads went through TCRdb reprocessing: fastp at Q25, MiXCR clone calling, in-frame beta chains kept. Every entry covers one CDR3 protein and lists the most common genes and DNA from its rows. These V and J calls are TCRdb output, not the study's own analysis. The sample profile shows about 470,000 distinct CDR3 sequences; around 20% of them were found once. In total, the top ten clones hold about 7.8% of the sample.

Specimen: peripheral blood mononuclear cells (PBMCs), collected when the disease was refractory, from a patient treated with antithyroid drugs. The sequence came from a female donor with Graves disease.

The DNA reads as follows: TGTGCCAGCAGCTTCCAAGACAGGGAGGGGACCCAGTACTTC. Translation gives CASSFQDREGTQYF. Here the chain combines TRBV7-9 and TRBJ2-5; the D gene is perhaps TRBD1 or TRBD2, as each covers 7 bases. The junction carries 15 bases between V and J, which are trimmed by 3 bases and 7 bases respectively. Via the germline V gene (reference sequence), CDR1 is SEHNR and CDR2 FQNEAQ. Spanning cysteine to phenylalanine, the CDR3 consists of 14 amino acids. Only CDR3 DNA is held: 42 bases, read in frame from base 1.